The 27 T cell receptor beta chains below were found in one sample sequenced in a study of CD8 T cells in Susac syndrome. It was with random hexamers that roughly 0.5 to 1 ug RNA was reverse transcribed. TCRdb analysed the immunoSEQ multiplex PCR reads with MiXCR anew, one entry per CDR3 protein. This table holds around 71,000 distinct CDR3 sequences, 96% found once. Sequencing used CD4+ T cells from PBMCs. The receptors originated from a human donor with multiple sclerosis.

This rearrangement joins TRBV29-1 to TRBJ1-2; D not certain. The CDR3 has 11 residues. In germline, CDR1 is SQVTM, CDR2 ANQGSEA. V was shortened by 6 bases and J by 2 bases, with 7 bases between the two germline ends. The CDR3 loop reads CSVATNYGYTF. Written as DNA, the CDR3 is TGCAGCGTAGCCACAAACTATGGCTACACCTTC.

This sequence joins TRBV20-1 and TRBJ2-1; the match to TRBD1 covers 10 bases. CDR1 is DFQATT and CDR2 is SNEGSKA in the germline V gene (reference sequence). The CDR3 has 14 residues. V lost 4 bases, J lost 5 bases, and 5 bases stayed unmatched. The CDR3 here is CSANRDRGNNEQFF. In DNA, the CDR3 is TGCAGTGCTAACCGGGACAGGGGAAACAATGAGCAGTTCTTC.

This chain links TRBV29-1 with TRBJ2-7; 8 nucleotides line up with TRBD1. The V gene end was trimmed by 5 bases and the J gene end by 4 bases; junction bases not matched to a gene: 13. Germline V gene lookup returns CDR1 SQVTM and CDR2 ANQGSEA. CDR3 length equals 15 residues. DNA for the CDR3: TGCAGCGTTAAAAAGGAGGGGCAGGGGGCTTACGAGCAGTACTTC. Protein product: CSVKKEGQGAYEQYF.

This clonotype came up once. The chain uses TRBV29-1 and TRBJ2-2, with D possibly matching TRBD1 (6 bases). V was trimmed by 7 bases and J by 5 bases, leaving 14 bases between them. CDR1 is SQVTM, CDR2 ANQGSEA, per germline. The CDR3 runs to 13 residues. The CDR3 spells CSARTGITGELFF. The CDR3 DNA sequence: TGCAGCGCCCGAACAGGGATAACCGGGGAGCTGTTTTTT.

The rearrangement links TRBV12-3 or TRBV12-4 to TRBJ2-7; D uncertain. The length of the CDR3 is 14 residues. Trimming stripped 5 bases from V and 3 bases from J, with 14 bases between. CDR3 region: CASSLGRPYYEQYF. The CDR3 nucleotides read TGTGCCAGCAGTCTCGGACGTCCGTACTACGAGCAGTACTTC.

This chain links TRBV29-1 with TRBJ1-6; D may be TRBD1 (6 bases). Trimming shortened V by 4 bases and J by 7 bases, and 11 bases separated the two germline ends. Germline V CDR1 and CDR2: SQVTM, ANQGSEA. There are 13 residues in the CDR3. The CDR3 coding sequence is TGCAGCGTTGGAGGGGGGCCCAATTCACCCCTCCACTTT. Its translation: CSVGGGPNSPLHF.

The chain carries TRBV4-3 and TRBJ2-6; no clear D. This CDR3 is built from 17 residues. V lost 1 base to trimming and J lost 0 bases, with 10 bases between them. The germline gives CDR1 LGHNA, CDR2 YSLEER. In DNA form, the CDR3 reads TGCGCCAGCAGCCAAGGTCAGGAGAGCTCTGGGGCCAACGTCCTGACTTTC. It encodes CASSQGQESSGANVLTF.

This chain connects TRBV20-1 to TRBJ1-6, with 8 bases aligning to TRBD1. The CDR3 spans 13 residues. The J segment lost 10 bases and the V segment lost 3 bases, leaving 5 bases of the junction unmatched. The germline V gene has CDR1 DFQATT and CDR2 SNEGSKA (reference sequence). The CDR3: CSASIQGGSPLHF. The CDR3 DNA reads as TGCAGTGCTAGTATACAGGGGGGATCACCCCTCCACTTT.

There are a few counts of this clonotype. The chain recombines TRBV9 with TRBJ2-7, with TRBD2 as a possible D gene (5 bases). CDR1 and CDR2 (germline): SGDLS, YYNGEE. Trimming shortened V by 0 bases and J by 1 base, and 8 bases separated the two germline ends. The CDR3 extends over 14 amino acids. The DNA for the CDR3 is TGTGCCAGCAGCGTAGGGCCGGGGTCCTACGAGCAGTACTTC. This codes for CASSVGPGSYEQYF.

This clonotype was seen only once. The chain couples TRBV5-6 to TRBJ2-2; a possible D gene is TRBD2 (5 bases). With 2 bases removed from V and 0 bases from J, the gap between germline ends came to 11 bases. From germline, CDR1 is SGHDT and CDR2 YYEEEE. This CDR3 region has 16 residues. CDR3 bases: TGTGCCAGCAGCTTAGATGGGGAGACGAACACCGGGGAGCTGTTTTTT. Its translation is CASSLDGETNTGELFF. Drawing the rest from reference TRBV5-6 and TRBJ2-2, the complete variable domain is DAGVTQSPTHLIKTRGQQVTLRCSPKSGHDTVSWYQQALGQGPQFIFQYYEEEERQRGNFPDRFSGHQFPNYSSELNVNALLLGDSALYLCASSLDGETNTGELFFGEGSRLTVL.

The chain joins TRBV9 to TRBJ1-6; TRBD1 might be the D (5 bases). The CDR3 covers 14 residues. V lost 4 bases to trimming and J lost 4 bases, with 9 bases between them. CDR1 SGDLS and CDR2 YYNGEE come from the germline V gene. The CDR3 is CASSLGLYNSPLHF. CDR3 DNA sequence: TGTGCCAGCAGCTTGGGACTTTATAATTCACCCCTCCACTTT.

This rearrangement joins TRBV27 to TRBJ1-2; maybe TRBD1 (5 bases). Germline V gene data show CDR1 as MNHEY and CDR2 as SMNVEV (reference sequence). V gave up 5 bases and J gave up 4 bases, with 14 bases separating them. The CDR3 covers 14 residues. The CDR3 DNA reads TGTGCCAGCAGTCCAGCGCCAGGGATCTATGGCTACACCTTC. This encodes CASSPAPGIYGYTF.

The chain employs TRBV19 and TRBJ1-6, with D unresolved. In germline, CDR1 is LNHDA, CDR2 SQIVND (reference sequence). Trimming took 4 bases from V and 5 from J, leaving 9 bases between them. This CDR3 region has 14 residues. The CDR3, as DNA: TGTGCCAGTAGTACTAGTACGGATAATTCACCCCTCCACTTT. This codes for CASSTSTDNSPLHF.

This clonotype was observed once. V gene TRBV7-2 combines with J gene TRBJ2-1; unclear D gene. Per germline, CDR1 SGHTA and CDR2 FQGNSA. Trimming left V 6 bases short and J 6 bases short, with 18 bases between. This CDR3 has 15 amino acids. Here the CDR3 reads CASRPSGDTPNEQFF. As DNA, the CDR3 is TGTGCCAGCAGACCTAGTGGTGACACACCCAATGAGCAGTTCTTC.

V gene TRBV4-1 combines with J gene TRBJ1-5; unclear D gene. Looked up from germline, CDR1 is MGHRA and CDR2 is YSYEKL. The CDR3 is made up of 16 amino acids. V lost 0 bases to trimming and J lost 1 base, with 10 bases between them. The CDR3 here is CASSQDSRRSNQPQHF. The CDR3 coding sequence is TGCGCCAGCAGCCAAGATAGTCGTAGAAGCAATCAGCCCCAGCATTTT.

The chain recombines TRBV5-4 with TRBJ1-2; maybe TRBD1 (6 bases). Germline values: CDR1 SGHNT, CDR2 YYREEE (reference sequence). This CDR3 spans 13 amino acids. V shed 4 bases and J shed 7 bases, with 14 bases lying between them. The CDR3 region has the DNA TGTGCCAGCAGCGCGTCGGGGGCGCGTGGCTACACCTTC. This encodes CASSASGARGYTF.

The chain has TRBV20-1 and TRBJ2-2; D uncertain. V shed 4 bases and J shed 1 base, with 4 bases lying between them. Germline CDR1 is DFQATT and CDR2 is SNEGSKA (reference sequence). CDR3 length: 12 residues. For the CDR3, the DNA is TGCAGTGCTACAGGGAACACCGGGGAGCTGTTTTTT. This gives the protein CSATGNTGELFF.

The chain employs TRBV5-1 and TRBJ1-1; possible D gene TRBD1, 6 bases. The CDR3 consists of 15 residues. The V end lost 0 bases, the J end lost 4 bases, and 13 bases lay between the germline ends. Germline V gene sequence: CDR1 SGHRS, CDR2 YFSETQ. CDR3 region: CASSLALTGFTEAFF. The CDR3 DNA reads TGCGCCAGCAGCTTGGCTCTTACAGGGTTCACTGAAGCTTTCTTT.

This rearrangement joins TRBV20-1 to TRBJ2-1, with TRBD1 identical over 8 bases. With 2 bases clipped from V and 4 bases from J, the junction kept 1 base outside the gene matches. Germline lookup yields CDR1 DFQATT and CDR2 SNEGSKA (reference sequence). The CDR3 sequence is 13 residues long. The chain's CDR3 is CSARRTGYNEQFF. CDR3 bases: TGCAGTGCTAGACGGACAGGGTACAATGAGCAGTTCTTC.

The V call is TRBV7-2, the J call TRBJ2-1; tentative D call: TRBD1 (7 bases). CDR3 length: 15 amino acids. CDR1 is SGHTA, CDR2 FQGNSA, per germline. The V and J ends lost 2 bases and 3 bases respectively, with 11 bases between them. This chain's CDR3 is CASSLRQGGYNEQFF. CDR3 nucleotides: TGTGCCAGCAGCTTAAGGCAGGGGGGCTACAATGAGCAGTTCTTC.

This chain links TRBV4-1 with TRBJ2-3; 13 nucleotides match TRBD2. Per germline, CDR1 MGHRA and CDR2 YSYEKL. The J segment lost 4 bases and the V segment lost 3 bases, leaving 10 bases of the junction unmatched. The CDR3 runs to 18 residues. CDR3 in amino acids: CASSQATSGRYPSDTQYF. CDR3 DNA: TGCGCCAGCAGCCAGGCGACTAGCGGGAGGTACCCTTCAGATACGCAGTATTTT.

The V call is TRBV29-1, the J call TRBJ1-2, with D tentatively TRBD1 (5 bases). This CDR3 has 16 residues. V gave up 4 bases and J gave up 1 base, with 19 bases separating them. Germline V gene data show CDR1 as SQVTM and CDR2 as ANQGSEA. DNA for the CDR3: TGCAGCGTTGGAGTCCAGGGACCCGAGATTAACTATGGCTACACCTTC. Translating it yields CSVGVQGPEINYGYTF.

This clonotype was seen just once. The rearrangement links TRBV20-1 to TRBJ2-1; D may correspond to TRBD1 or TRBD2 (5 bases each). Trimming cost V 5 bases and J 5 bases, with 16 bases left between them. Germline CDR1 DFQATT, CDR2 SNEGSKA (reference sequence). The CDR3 has 14 amino acids. Here the CDR3 reads CSAQIGTHNNEQFF. For the CDR3, the DNA is TGCAGTGCTCAGATCGGGACGCATAACAATGAGCAGTTCTTC.

The chain's CDR3 is CASSLGTLGTEAFF. DNA for the CDR3: TGTGCCAGCAGCTTAGGCACCCTCGGGACTGAAGCTTTCTTT. The genes are TRBV7-9 and TRBJ1-1; no reliable D call. Germline V lookup: CDR1 SEHNR, CDR2 FQNEAQ (reference sequence). The V end lost 1 base, the J end lost 5 bases, and 11 bases lay between the germline ends. The CDR3 extends over 14 amino acids.

In DNA form, the CDR3 reads TGTGCCTGGAGTTCGGGGCCACCAAATGAGCAGTTCTTC. Translating it yields CAWSSGPPNEQFF. The chain uses TRBV30 and TRBJ2-1; D may be TRBD1 or TRBD2 (5 bases each). The V gene's germline CDR1 is GTSNPN and CDR2 SVGIG (reference sequence). The CDR3 is made up of 13 amino acids. Trimming took off 2 bases at V and 7 bases at J, with 12 bases between the two ends.

The chain links TRBV7-9 to TRBJ2-1, with D possibly called TRBD1 or TRBD2 (5 bases each). CDR3 length equals 14 residues. Germline V gene lookup returns CDR1 SEHNR and CDR2 FQNEAQ (reference sequence). The V gene lost 2 bases and the J gene lost 6 bases, with 11 bases spanning the gap. CDR3 loop: CASSLTPGSNEQFF. The DNA of the CDR3 is TGTGCCAGCAGCTTAACGCCAGGGAGCAATGAGCAGTTCTTC.

This clonotype has a single count. This rearrangement joins TRBV29-1 to TRBJ2-5; TRBD1 might be the D (6 bases). Germline V CDR1 and CDR2: SQVTM, ANQGSEA. The CDR3 totals 13 residues. With 4 bases removed from V and 5 bases from J, the gap between germline ends came to 14 bases. The CDR3 reads CSVASRQVETQYF. As DNA, the CDR3 is TGCAGCGTTGCTTCCAGACAGGTGGAGACCCAGTACTTC.